The next 6 T cell receptor beta chains were all read from a single sample in a study of regulatory T cells in long-lasting Graves disease. For TCR beta, libraries came from iRepertoire HTBI primers and Arm-PCR of CDR3 regions. MiXCR, applied by TCRdb to the multiplex PCR reads, yields one record per CDR3 protein. Found here are some 410,000 distinct CDR3 sequences, roughly 15% of them singletons; the top ten hold around a tenth. Time point of the sample: newly diagnosed GD, antithyroid drugs for less than 3 months. There was RNA extracted from PBMCs, and the TCR library was made from it. These records were also assigned to another study, of T cells in Graves' hyperthyroidism and ophthalmopathy.

Sequenced here: peripheral blood mononuclear cells (PBMCs), sampled at new diagnosis, from a patient treated with antithyroid drugs. Receptor source: a young woman with Graves disease.

A note on this clonotype: Since a much larger clone is just one base distant, this may be a read error. The chain uses TRBV7-9 and TRBJ2-1; the D is unclear. V was cut by 2 bases and J by 10 bases, with 15 bases left in between. Germline CDR1 and CDR2: SEHNR and FQNEAQ (reference sequence). This CDR3 comprises 14 residues. The CDR3 DNA reads as TGTGCCAGCAGCTTAAACTCGAACTCCTACGAGCAGTTCTTC. Amino acids: CASSLNSNSYEQFF.

As regards this clonotype: This likely came from a read error, as a far larger clone is one base away. The genes are TRBV6-2 or TRBV6-3 and TRBJ2-5; TRBD2 matches at 9 bases. V gave up 4 bases and J gave up 4 bases; unmatched junction bases: 16. There are 18 residues in the CDR3. Germline-derived CDR1 and CDR2 are MNHEY and SVGEGT. CDR3 nucleotide sequence: TGTGCCAGCAGTTCCGACTGGGCTAGCGGGAATCGAGGAGAGACCCAGTACTTC. This sequence encodes CASSSDWASGNRGETQYF.

Many counts were recorded for this clonotype. The V call is TRBV18, the J call TRBJ1-5; D uncertain. V was trimmed by 3 bases and J by 5 bases, leaving 11 bases between them. This CDR3 is 14 amino acids long. Germline V gene data show CDR1 as KGHSH and CDR2 as LQKENI. The CDR3 loop is CASSPERMDQPQHF. CDR3 bases: TGTGCCAGCTCACCCGAAAGAATGGATCAGCCCCAGCATTTT.

The table lists this clonotype with many counts. The chain carries TRBV2 and TRBJ1-1; the D is unclear. Looked up from germline, CDR1 is SNHLY and CDR2 is FYNNEI. Trimming took 1 base from V and 2 from J, leaving 8 bases between them. CDR3 length: 14 residues. In DNA form, the CDR3 reads TGTGCCAGCAGTGAAGGGGTGCCAAACACTGAAGCTTTCTTT. It specifies CASSEGVPNTEAFF.

The V and J genes are TRBV7-2 and TRBJ2-5, with 9 bases that match TRBD1. From germline, CDR1 is SGHTA and CDR2 FQGNSA. This CDR3 spans 15 amino acids. The junction had 9 bases not matched to a gene; V was cut back by 5 bases and J by 5 bases. The CDR3 is CASSLGQGLRETQYF. The CDR3 bases are TGTGCCAGCAGCCTGGGACAGGGCCTTAGGGAGACCCAGTACTTC.

This clonotype was seen at least ten times. This chain uses TRBV12-3 or TRBV12-4 with TRBJ2-1; 8 bases are shared with TRBD2. This CDR3 is built from 16 residues. The V and J ends lost 3 bases and 4 bases, in that order; junction bases with no gene match: 8. CDR3 in amino acids: CASSFPVGGRYNEQFF. The CDR3 nucleotides are TGTGCCAGCAGTTTCCCGGTCGGCGGGAGGTACAATGAGCAGTTCTTC.